This T cell receptor beta chain was observed in a study of follicular helper T cells after annual influenza vaccination. Overall study results and limits: ICOS-CD38- cTfh most often held earlier Day 7 ICOS+CD38+ clones.

Between the trimmed V and J ends, which lost 4 bases and 4 bases, there was a span of 13 bases. The CDR3 runs 14 residues. Germline lookup yields CDR1 SGHRS and CDR2 YFSETQ. Time point specified: 2015-2016 season, 7 days after influenza vaccination. TCRB sequencing was done at Survey resolution level. Generated by immunoSEQ multiplex PCR, the TCRdb table keeps only in-frame clones and is missing some. Altogether about 10,000 clones are present, 80% to 90% being singletons, with the ten largest covering around 0.5%. In regard to this clone: The target antigen is unknown.

This chain joins TRBV5-1 and TRBJ2-3; D remains unclear. The clonotype comes from an adult who received the influenza vaccine. Sequences were derived from CXCR5+ CD38- circulating T follicular helper cells from blood, sampled 7 days after influenza vaccination. Stated subset: circulating Tfh, non-naive CD4+CXCR5+PD-1+ (ICOS+CD38+ or ICOS-CD38-). In DNA form, the CDR3 reads TGCGCCAGCAGCCTAAGGGTAGGGTCAGATACGCAGTATTTT. This translates into CASSLRVGSDTQYF. The whole variable domain, filled in from reference TRBV5-1 and TRBJ2-3, reads KAGVTQTPRYLIKTRGQQVTLSCSPISGHRSVSWYQQTPGQGLQFLFEYFSETQRNKGNFPGRFSGRQFSNSRSEMNVSTLELGDSALYLCASSLRVGSDTQYFGPGTRLTVL.